The clone carrying this T cell receptor (beta chain) was seen once. These data originate in a study of blood T cell repertoires in COVID-19. Overall study: Some COVID-19 samples were acute and others convalescent; all came from the United States, Italy and Spain. The cDNA or gDNA used as material had been derived from T cells, B-cell-depleted T cells, or PBMCs.

Per the original data handling: Amplification of reference gene primers provided the estimated nucleated cell counts. The table came from immunoSEQ multiplex PCR; TCRdb's copy has only in-frame clones and leaves some out. V and J calls plus clone size are reproduced from that table; the DNA served to infer D and trimming. This table has tens of thousands of clones, approximately 90% appearing once. Sequenced material: peripheral blood. The TCR was taken from a woman older than 75 with active COVID-19.

The CDR3: CASSYSMLSRLADNEQFF. The CDR3 nucleotides are TGTGCCAGCAGTTACTCGATGCTTTCACGACTAGCGGACAATGAGCAGTTCTTC. The V and J genes are TRBV6-2 or TRBV6-3 and TRBJ2-1; TRBD2 aligns across 9 bases. This CDR3 comprises 18 residues. Trimming took 0 bases from V and 5 from J; bases not matched to a gene: 11. CDR1 is MNHEY and CDR2 is SVGEGT in the germline V gene.